The source of this T cell receptor beta chain is a study of T cells expressing NK-cell markers. From the 5' RACE reads, TCRdb lists one entry per CDR3 protein and no DNA. Recorded for this sample: 150,000 or so distinct CDR3 sequences. CDR1 is MGHRA, CDR2 YSYEKL, per germline. The CDR3 totals 20 residues. Study-level findings and limits: The contribution of dominant NKG2C+ clonotypes to CD8+ T cells in about six donors was 1.0-7.0%.

Comments on this clonotype: Its target is unknown.

V gene TRBV4-1 combines with J gene TRBJ2-1; the D call of TRBD2 rests on TCRdb alone, since no DNA is present to check it. The source material was blood T cells: a sorted CD56 or NKG2C T cell subset, CD4+ or CD8+ T cells, or bulk PBMC T cells (not recorded which). This receptor was identified in a woman between 18 and 69 years old in good health. The CDR3 is CASSPSSGGLISGSYNEQFF.